The 10 T cell receptor beta chains given below trace back to one sample, sequenced in a study of T cells in Graves' hyperthyroidism and ophthalmopathy. The TCR beta CDR3 regions underwent amplification using RNA transcripts as the source. A first-round RT-PCR of the TCR CDR3 used the HTBI primer set. TCRdb called the multiplex PCR reads again in MiXCR, with one record for every CDR3 protein. The sample holds approximately 700,000 distinct CDR3 sequences, 16% seen once. What was sequenced was blood. Receptors were obtained from a man aged 18 to 30 with Graves' hyperthyroidism.

The J gene is TRBJ1-5, the V gene TRBV24-1, with D uncertain. Germline V CDR1 and CDR2: KGHDR, SFDVKD. Trimming pared 5 bases from V and 4 bases from J, leaving 5 bases between. CDR3 length equals 12 residues. The CDR3 reads CATSGRNQPQHF. The CDR3 nucleotides read TGTGCCACCAGTGGGCGGAATCAGCCCCAGCATTTT.

The gene calls are TRBV5-6 and TRBJ1-4; the D is unclear. CDR3 size: 13 residues. V gave up 7 bases and J gave up 5 bases, with 12 bases separating them. CDR1 is SGHDT and CDR2 is YYEEEE in the germline V gene. CDR3 DNA: TGTGCCAGCCGAGAAACACAGAATGAAAAACTGTTTTTT. Protein sequence: CASRETQNEKLFF.

This clonotype was detected ten times or more. The chain couples TRBV28 to TRBJ1-1, with no clear D. The germline V gene has CDR1 MDHEN and CDR2 SYDVKM. This CDR3 is 11 amino acids long. The CDR3 loop is CVTHRNTEAFF. Here the CDR3 DNA reads TGTGTAACCCACCGGAACACTGAAGCTTTCTTT.

The table lists this clonotype with a few counts. The V call is TRBV3-1, the J call TRBJ2-2; 7 positions agree with TRBD1. Trimming cost V 1 base and J 2 bases; bases outside gene matches: 7. The germline V gene has CDR1 LGHDT and CDR2 YNNKEL (reference sequence). CDR3 size: 17 residues. CDR3 residues: CASSQGPGQTNTGELFF. CDR3 DNA sequence: TGTGCCAGCAGCCAAGGACCGGGACAGACTAACACCGGGGAGCTGTTTTTT.

The gene calls are TRBV15 and TRBJ2-2, with 15 bases identical to TRBD2. The length of the CDR3 is 20 residues. Germline loops: CDR1 LNHNV, CDR2 YYDKDF (reference sequence). J was trimmed by 2 bases and V by 3 bases; bases with no gene match: 10. CDR3 amino acids: CATSSVLGLAGGANTGELFF. The DNA of the CDR3 is TGTGCCACCAGCAGCGTACTAGGACTAGCGGGAGGGGCAAACACCGGGGAGCTGTTTTTT. The whole variable domain, remainder taken from reference TRBV15 and TRBJ2-2, is DAMVIQNPRYQVTQFGKPVTLSCSQTLNHNVMYWYQQKSSQAPKLLFHYYDKDFNNEADTPDNFQSRRPNTSFCFLDIRSPGLGDTAMYLCATSSVLGLAGGANTGELFFGEGSRLTVL.

This clonotype was observed many times. This chain connects TRBV3-1 to TRBJ2-7, with unresolved D. The V and J ends lost 0 bases and 6 bases respectively, with 6 bases between them. The germline V gene has CDR1 LGHDT and CDR2 YNNKEL (reference sequence). The CDR3 consists of 12 residues. The CDR3 bases are TGTGCCAGCAGCCAAGATGTGGGCGAGCAGTACTTC. Translated: CASSQDVGEQYF.

The chain is built from TRBV3-1 and TRBJ2-2; D might be TRBD2 (6 bases). This CDR3 is 16 amino acids long. V gave up 3 bases and J gave up 1 base, with 12 bases separating them. Looked up from germline, CDR1 is LGHDT and CDR2 is YNNKEL (reference sequence). CDR3 coding DNA: TGTGCCAGCAGCCAGTTCGGGAGCATGAACACCGGGGAGCTGTTTTTT. It is translated as CASSQFGSMNTGELFF.

This clonotype has only a few counts. V and J are TRBV7-2 and TRBJ2-7; D call uncertain. Between the trimmed V and J ends, which lost 0 bases and 2 bases, there was a span of 5 bases. The CDR3 has 13 amino acids. Germline V CDR1 and CDR2: SGHTA, FQGNSA. CDR3: CASSLASPYEQYF. The DNA for the CDR3 is TGTGCCAGCAGCTTAGCGAGTCCCTACGAGCAGTACTTC.

This sequence joins TRBV5-5 and TRBJ2-4; possibly TRBD2 for D (6 bases). The V end was cut by 0 bases, the J end by 9 bases, with 13 bases between. CDR1 SGHKS and CDR2 YYEKEE come from the germline V gene (reference sequence). This CDR3 is 14 amino acids long. CDR3 nucleotide sequence: TGTGCCAGCAGCTTGGCGGCGGGGCAGGGCATTCAGTACTTC. Translation: CASSLAAGQGIQYF.

The chain uses TRBV28 and TRBJ2-5; 7 nucleotides align to TRBD1. The trim removed 3 bases at V and 5 bases at J, leaving 6 bases unmatched. Germline V CDR1 and CDR2: MDHEN, SYDVKM. CDR3 size: 14 residues. CDR3 sequence (DNA): TGTGCCAGCAGTTTGCAGACAGGGCAGGAGACCCAGTACTTC. Residues: CASSLQTGQETQYF.